The 20 T cell receptor beta chains listed next were all sequenced from one sample in a study of shared clonotypes between healthy human individuals. Produced via immunoSEQ multiplex PCR; TCRdb's table is partial and in-frame only. The sample lists about 650,000 clones, 95% occurring once. Terminally differentiated effector memory CD45RA+ cells were excluded by CCR7 positive selection of CD45RO-negative cells. The sequenced material came from naive CD8+ T cells sorted from blood. The receptors derive from a woman between 25 and 40 years old in good health.

The chain recombines TRBV11-2 with TRBJ1-1; D ambiguous. Germline CDR1 reads SGHAT; CDR2 reads FQNNGV. V was trimmed by 5 bases and J by 3 bases, leaving 10 bases between them. The CDR3 extends over 13 amino acids. DNA for the CDR3: TGTGCCAGCAGCCCGGGGTTGTACACTGAAGCTTTCTTT. Translation: CASSPGLYTEAFF.

V and J are TRBV11-1 and TRBJ1-1, with 7 bases identical to TRBD1. V lost 4 bases, J lost 3 bases, and 11 bases stayed unmatched. The germline CDR1 and CDR2 sequences are SGHAT and FQDESV (reference sequence). This CDR3 comprises 16 residues. The CDR3 DNA follows: TGTGCCAGCAGCTCGGGGACAGAACTCTGGGACACTGAAGCTTTCTTT. It specifies CASSSGTELWDTEAFF. Variable domain in full (rest from reference TRBV11-1 and TRBJ1-1): EAEVAQSPRYKITEKSQAVAFWCDPISGHATLYWYRQILGQGPELLVQFQDESVVDDSQLPKDRFSAERLKGVDSTLKIQPAELGDSAMYLCASSSGTELWDTEAFFGQGTRLTVV.

This chain uses TRBV7-9 with TRBJ2-5, with TRBD2 identical over 8 bases. In germline, CDR1 is SEHNR, CDR2 FQNEAQ (reference sequence). Unmatched junction bases numbered 7, after V lost 5 bases and J lost 2 bases. There are 15 residues in the CDR3. CDR3 in amino acids: CASSPSLAEQETQYF. The CDR3 nucleotides read TGTGCCAGCAGCCCTTCACTAGCGGAGCAAGAGACCCAGTACTTC.

The rearrangement uses TRBV25-1 and TRBJ1-2, with D perhaps TRBD1 (6 bases). Germline lookup yields CDR1 MGHDK and CDR2 SYGVNS. This CDR3 region has 13 residues. V lost 5 bases and J 6 bases, leaving 13 bases between the germline ends. The CDR3 region is CASSHTGRDGYTF. The CDR3, as DNA: TGTGCCAGCAGTCACACAGGGCGGGATGGCTACACCTTC.

The rearrangement joins TRBV7-6 to TRBJ1-6; a possible D gene is TRBD1 (5 bases). V was pared by 1 base and J by 6 bases, with 13 bases between. The CDR3 loop spans 16 amino acids. Germline assignment: CDR1 SGHVS and CDR2 FNYEAQ. CDR3 amino acids: CASSLGAGQGNSPLHF. CDR3 DNA: TGTGCCAGCAGCTTAGGTGCGGGGCAGGGTAATTCACCCCTCCACTTT.

The chain couples TRBV5-5 to TRBJ1-2; D is uncertain. V lost 4 bases and J 2 bases, leaving 12 bases between the germline ends. Germline values: CDR1 SGHKS, CDR2 YYEKEE (reference sequence). There are 14 residues in the CDR3. The CDR3 spells CASSGSDGNYGYTF. The CDR3 nucleotides are TGTGCCAGCAGCGGATCCGACGGAAACTATGGCTACACCTTC.

The rearrangement joins TRBV6-5 to TRBJ1-2; no definite D call. The V gene lost 0 bases and the J gene lost 1 base, with 9 bases spanning the gap. The CDR3 length is 15 residues. Germline CDR1 and CDR2: MNHEY and SVGAGI. The CDR3 region has the DNA TGTGCCAGCAGTTACTCGAACGGCAATAACTATGGCTACACCTTC. Protein product: CASSYSNGNNYGYTF.

This rearrangement joins TRBV7-9 to TRBJ2-5, with TRBD2 matching over 8 bases. The J call may not be correct, given that the DNA end is closer to TRBJ2-7. Germline V CDR1 and CDR2: SEHNR, FQNEAQ (reference sequence). This CDR3 is 15 amino acids long. This CDR3 reads CASSLVAGRADEQYF. The CDR3 nucleotides read TGTGCCAGCAGCTTAGTAGCCGGGAGGGCGGACGAGCAGTACTTC.

This clone was recorded a few times. V usage is TRBV30 and J usage is TRBJ1-2; 9 nucleotides align to TRBD1. From germline, CDR1 is GTSNPN and CDR2 SVGIG (reference sequence). This CDR3 is built from 15 residues. J gave up 7 bases and V 5 bases, and 14 bases lay outside the gene matches. CDR3 nucleotide sequence: TGTGCCTGGGAGACTGCTGGACAGGGGCGGTTTGGCTACACCTTC. Translation gives CAWETAGQGRFGYTF.

The chain combines TRBV4-1 with TRBJ2-3; D not certain. The CDR3 extends over 13 amino acids. Trimming left V 1 base short and J 4 bases short, with 6 bases between. CDR1 and CDR2 (germline): MGHRA, YSYEKL. This CDR3 reads CASSQGPPDTQYF. CDR3 nucleotide sequence: TGCGCCAGCAGCCAAGGGCCCCCAGATACGCAGTATTTT.

The chain is built from TRBV5-1 and TRBJ2-5; 10 bases are a match to TRBD2. CDR1 and CDR2 from the germline V gene are SGHRS and YFSETQ. The CDR3 is made up of 16 amino acids. With V trimmed by 3 bases and J by 3 bases, 8 bases remained unmatched. The CDR3 DNA follows: TGCGCCAGCAGCTCCTTAGGGACTAGCGACGAAGAGACCCAGTACTTC. The encoded protein is CASSSLGTSDEETQYF.

V is TRBV7-9 and J is TRBJ2-7; D gene uncertain. CDR1 SEHNR and CDR2 FQNEAQ come from the germline V gene (reference sequence). This CDR3 comprises 13 residues. V was shortened by 6 bases and J by 5 bases, with 14 bases between the two germline ends. The CDR3 DNA is TGTGCCAGCAGACCCGATCTCATCGACGAGCAGTACTTC. Its protein is CASRPDLIDEQYF.

The genes are TRBV27 and TRBJ2-5; D ambiguous. This CDR3 has 13 residues. The V gene's germline CDR1 is MNHEY and CDR2 SMNVEV (reference sequence). V dropped 7 bases and J dropped 4 bases, with 13 bases sitting between them. DNA for the CDR3: TGTGCCAGCACCCCAATCGGCACAGAGACCCAGTACTTC. Amino acid sequence: CASTPIGTETQYF.

This chain joins TRBV7-2 and TRBJ1-1; a possible D gene is TRBD1 (5 bases). V was pared by 7 bases and J by 0 bases, with 12 bases between. CDR3 size: 14 residues. The V gene's germline CDR1 is SGHTA and CDR2 FQGNSA. CDR3 loop: CASTITGLNTEAFF. Written as DNA, the CDR3 is TGTGCCAGCACCATCACAGGCCTGAACACTGAAGCTTTCTTT. Complete variable domain (other parts from reference TRBV7-2 and TRBJ1-1): GAGVSQSPSNKVTEKGKDVELRCDPISGHTALYWYRQSLGQGLEFLIYFQGNSAPDKSGLPSDRFSAERTGGSVSTLTIQRTQQEDSAVYLCASTITGLNTEAFFGQGTRLTVV.

For this clone: The identical CDR3 is also encoded by other nucleotide sequences in the sample. This chain links TRBV27 with TRBJ1-1; D is uncertain. Germline V gene sequence: CDR1 MNHEY, CDR2 SMNVEV (reference sequence). CDR3 length equals 11 residues. V shed 3 bases and J shed 5 bases, with 4 bases lying between them. CDR3 region: CASSFGTEAFF. The CDR3 bases are TGTGCCAGCAGTTTCGGAACTGAAGCTTTCTTT.

This chain joins TRBV10-3 and TRBJ2-7; TRBD1 agrees at 8 bases. Trimming removed 3 bases from V and 0 bases from J; junction bases left unmatched: 4. Germline lookup yields CDR1 ENHRY and CDR2 SYGVKD. This CDR3 comprises 15 residues. This chain's CDR3 is CAISDPGQDSYEQYF. The DNA of the CDR3 is TGTGCCATCAGTGACCCGGGACAGGACTCCTACGAGCAGTACTTC.

The V call is TRBV28, the J call TRBJ2-7, with TRBD2 matching over 7 bases. Germline values: CDR1 MDHEN, CDR2 SYDVKM. The CDR3 extends over 14 amino acids. Trimming took 8 bases from V and 3 from J; bases not matched to a gene: 10. The DNA for the CDR3 is TGTGCCAGCGTATTCGCGGGAGAAAGCTACGAGCAGTACTTC. This sequence encodes CASVFAGESYEQYF.

V and J are TRBV9 and TRBJ2-1; no clear D. Trimming took 7 bases from V and 6 from J, leaving 11 bases between them. Germline CDR1 SGDLS, CDR2 YYNGEE. The CDR3 sequence is 12 residues long. For the CDR3, the DNA is TGTGCCAGCGGCCCCTCGACCAATGAGCAGTTCTTC. It specifies CASGPSTNEQFF.

The V call is TRBV19, the J call TRBJ2-5, with 7 bases identical to TRBD1. The CDR3 has 13 residues. Germline CDR1 reads LNHDA; CDR2 reads SQIVND (reference sequence). Trimming cost V 4 bases and J 3 bases; bases outside gene matches: 2. CDR3 protein: CASSTDREETQYF. In DNA form, the CDR3 reads TGTGCCAGTAGTACCGACAGGGAAGAGACCCAGTACTTC.

CDR3 DNA sequence: TGTGCCAGCAGTGAAAGTATCCGTTCCGGTCCCTACGAGCAGTACTTC. Translation: CASSESIRSGPYEQYF. The V call is TRBV2, the J call TRBJ2-7; D gene uncertain. The CDR3 is made up of 16 amino acids. In germline, CDR1 is SNHLY, CDR2 FYNNEI. V was trimmed by 2 bases and J by 2 bases, leaving 16 bases between them.